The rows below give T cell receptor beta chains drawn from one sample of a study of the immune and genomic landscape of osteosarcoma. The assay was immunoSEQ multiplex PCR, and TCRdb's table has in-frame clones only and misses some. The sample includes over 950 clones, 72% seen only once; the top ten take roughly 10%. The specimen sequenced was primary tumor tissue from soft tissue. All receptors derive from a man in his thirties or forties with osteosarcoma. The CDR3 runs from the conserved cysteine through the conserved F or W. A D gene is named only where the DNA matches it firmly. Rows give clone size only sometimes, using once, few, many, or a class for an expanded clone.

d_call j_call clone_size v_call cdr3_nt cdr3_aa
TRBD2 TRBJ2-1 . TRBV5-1 TGCGCCAGCAGCTTGGCCGCGTCACTAGCGGGGGGGAGCTCCTACAATGAGCAGTTCTTC CASSLAASLAGGSSYNEQFF
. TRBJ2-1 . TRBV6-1 TGTGCCAGCAGTGCGGACTGGGGTCATAGGTCCTACAATGAGCAGTTCTTC CASSADWGHRSYNEQFF
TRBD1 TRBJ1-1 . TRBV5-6 TGTGCCAGCAGCTTCCCGTGGATGAGACAGGGGGACACTGAAGCTTTCTTT CASSFPWMRQGDTEAFF
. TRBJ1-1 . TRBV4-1 TGCGCCAGCAGCCAAGATTTGGTCAACACTGAAGCTTTCTTT CASSQDLVNTEAFF
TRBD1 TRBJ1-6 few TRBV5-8 TGTGCCAGCAGCATTCTGACAGGGAAGAATTCACCCCTCCACTTT CASSILTGKNSPLHF
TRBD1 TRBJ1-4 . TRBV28 TGTGCCAGCAGTTTCCAGGGGGCTAATGAAAAACTGTTTTTT CASSFQGANEKLFF
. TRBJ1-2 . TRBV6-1 TGTGCCAGCCATGACAGACGGGTAGCTAACTATGGCTACACCTTC CASHDRRVANYGYTF
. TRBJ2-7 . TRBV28 TGTGCCAGCAGTTTACCCGAAAGGTCTCGGTACGAGCAGTACTTC CASSLPERSRYEQYF
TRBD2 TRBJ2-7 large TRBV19 TGTGCCAGTAGTAGCGGACTAGCTGGCGAGCAGTACTTC CASSSGLAGEQYF
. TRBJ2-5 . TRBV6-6 TGTGCCAGCAGCCCACGGGGTGCGGAGACCCAGTACTTC CASSPRGAETQYF
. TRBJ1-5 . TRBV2 TGTGCCAGCACCGAACATCCAAATTCAGGGCCCCAGCATTTT CASTEHPNSGPQHF
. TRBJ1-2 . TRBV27 TGTGCCAGCAGCTCTCTGGGGTCTACCACCTTC CASSSLGSTTF
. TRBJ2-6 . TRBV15 TGTGCCACCAGCAGAGATCAAGGCGGGGCTGGGGCCAACGTCCTGACTTTC CATSRDQGGAGANVLTF
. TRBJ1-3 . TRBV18 TGTGCCAGCTCACCAGGGCTTGGAAACACCATATATTTT CASSPGLGNTIYF
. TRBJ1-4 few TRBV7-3 TGTGCCAGCAGCTTACCCCCATCAACTAATGAAAAACTGTTTTTT CASSLPPSTNEKLFF
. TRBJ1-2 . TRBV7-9 TGTGCCAGCAGCGCAAGTAACTATGGCTACACCTTC CASSASNYGYTF
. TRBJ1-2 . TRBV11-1 TGTGCCAGCAGCCACAATCCCAGGGCTGGCTACACCTTC CASSHNPRAGYTF
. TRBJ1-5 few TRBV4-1 TGCGCCAGCAGCCAAGATAGGGGGGAGGGTCAGCCCCAGCATTTT CASSQDRGEGQPQHF
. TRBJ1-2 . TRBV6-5 TGTGCCAGCAGTTACTCGAGGACGGCTGATGGCTACACCTTC CASSYSRTADGYTF
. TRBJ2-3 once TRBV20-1 TGCAGTGCTTATGACAATAATACGCAGTATTTT CSAYDNNTQYF
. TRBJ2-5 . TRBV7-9 TGTGCCAGCAGCTTCCAAGAGACCCAGTACTTC CASSFQETQYF
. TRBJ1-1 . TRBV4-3 TGCGCCAGCAGTGGCACTGAAGCTTTCTTT CASSGTEAFF
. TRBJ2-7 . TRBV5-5 TGTGCCAGCAGCTTAGCCCCCATCTACGAGCAGTACTTC CASSLAPIYEQYF
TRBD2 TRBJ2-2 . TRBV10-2 TGCGCCAGCACGGGGGGGGGCGCCGGGGAGCTGTTTTTT CASTGGGAGELFF
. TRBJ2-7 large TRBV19 TGTGCCAGTAGTCTCGGACTCACCTACGAGCAGTACTTC CASSLGLTYEQYF
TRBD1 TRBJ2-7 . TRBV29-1 TGCAGCGTTGAAGTCCGGACAGGGGGCAACGAGCAGTACTTC CSVEVRTGGNEQYF
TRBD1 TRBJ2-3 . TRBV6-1 TGTGCCAGCAGCGATATCACAGGGGGAGATGGTACGCAGTATTTT CASSDITGGDGTQYF
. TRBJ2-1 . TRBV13 TGTGCCAGCAGCTTACGGGGGGCTATACGCTCCTACAATGAGCAGTTCTTC CASSLRGAIRSYNEQFF
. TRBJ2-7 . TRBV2 TGTGCCAGAGAAGCCGCGAAGAAACAGGGAAGAGGCGACGAGCAGTACTTC CAREAAKKQGRGDEQYF
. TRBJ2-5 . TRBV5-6 TGTGCCAGCAGCTTATTGGAGTACCAAGAGACCCAGTACTTC CASSLLEYQETQYF
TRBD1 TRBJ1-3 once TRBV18 TGTGCCAGCTCAACAGGGGACAGGGCCTCATCAGCGGGAAACACCATATATTTT CASSTGDRASSAGNTIYF
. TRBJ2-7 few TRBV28 TGTGCCAGCAGGAAACCAGGCACAGGGACCTACGAGCAGTACTTC CASRKPGTGTYEQYF
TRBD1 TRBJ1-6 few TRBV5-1 TGCGCCAGCAGCCTAATGGACAGGGGGTTTCATTCACCCCTCCACTTT CASSLMDRGFHSPLHF
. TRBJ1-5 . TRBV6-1 TGTGCCAGCACCCTAAGTAGCAATCAGCCCCAGCATTTT CASTLSSNQPQHF
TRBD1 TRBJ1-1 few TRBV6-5 TGTGCCAGCACTTACCGACAGGGTACAAACACTGAAGCTTTCTTT CASTYRQGTNTEAFF
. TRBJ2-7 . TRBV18 TGTGCCAGCTCACCACCTTCAGGAGGAGGCGAGCAGTACTTC CASSPPSGGGEQYF
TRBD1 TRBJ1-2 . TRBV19 TGTGCCAGTAGTATCTTTCGACAGGGGGACTATGGCTACACCTTC CASSIFRQGDYGYTF
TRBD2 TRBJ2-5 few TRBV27 TGTGCCAGCAAAACTAGCGGGGGAGTCGGAGAGACCCAGTACTTC CASKTSGGVGETQYF
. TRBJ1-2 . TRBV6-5 TGTGCCAGCAGACGCCGGGACGGAGGCTACACCTTC CASRRRDGGYTF
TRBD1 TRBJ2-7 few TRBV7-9 TGTGCCAGCAGCCACCGGGACAGCTCCTACGAGCAGTACTTC CASSHRDSSYEQYF
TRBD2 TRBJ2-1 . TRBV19 TGTGCCAGTAGTATGGGACTAGTCAATGAGCAGTTCTTC CASSMGLVNEQFF
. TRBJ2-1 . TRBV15 TGTGCCACCAGCGGATTTAGTAGGACTACCATCTACAATGAGCAGTTCTTC CATSGFSRTTIYNEQFF
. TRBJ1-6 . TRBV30 TGTGCCTGGAGTGTACCGGCGAATTCACCCCTCCACTTT CAWSVPANSPLHF
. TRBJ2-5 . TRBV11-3 TGTGCCAGCAGCCAGAGGGATCGGGAGACCCAGTACTTC CASSQRDRETQYF
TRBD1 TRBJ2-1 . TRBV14 TGTGCCAGCAGCCAATTTTGGACAGGGGGTTTCTACAATGAGCAGTTCTTC CASSQFWTGGFYNEQFF
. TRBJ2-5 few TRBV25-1 TGTGCCAGCAGTGAACGGGGGCACCAAGAGACCCAGTACTTC CASSERGHQETQYF
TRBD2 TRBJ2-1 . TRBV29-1 TGCAGCGTTCGTGCTTCTAGCGGAGGTATAGGCTCCTACAATGAGCAGTTCTTC CSVRASSGGIGSYNEQFF
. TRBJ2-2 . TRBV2 TGTGCCAAACAACAAATGGGACCTATGCGGTCCGGGGAGCTGTTTTTT CAKQQMGPMRSGELFF
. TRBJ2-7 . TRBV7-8 TGTGCCAGCAGCTTGGGGTGGGGGGCGGGCGAGCAGTACTTC CASSLGWGAGEQYF
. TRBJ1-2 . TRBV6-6 TGTGCCAGCAGTGACCTACGGAAAGGGAACTATGGCTACACCTTC CASSDLRKGNYGYTF
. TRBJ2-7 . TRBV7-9 TGTGCCAGCAGTATCTGGGGGGACTACGAGCAGTACTTC CASSIWGDYEQYF
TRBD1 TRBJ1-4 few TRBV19 TGTGCCAGTAGAGACAGGGCGGCTAATGAAAAACTGTTTTTT CASRDRAANEKLFF
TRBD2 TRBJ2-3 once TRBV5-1 TGCGCCAGCAGCTCGGGACTAGCGGGGGCCACAGATACGCAGTATTTT CASSSGLAGATDTQYF
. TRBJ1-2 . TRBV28 TGTGCCAGCAGTAGGCCCGGGCCCTCCCTAGGCTACACCTTC CASSRPGPSLGYTF
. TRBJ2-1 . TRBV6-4 TGTGCCAGCAGTGACGCACAGGGCGATGAGCAGTTCTTC CASSDAQGDEQFF
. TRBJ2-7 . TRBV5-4 TGTGCCAGCAGCTTGCCCTCAGACAGTCTAACCTACGAGCAGTACTTC CASSLPSDSLTYEQYF
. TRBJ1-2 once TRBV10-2 TGCGCCAGCAGTTTCGACGGAATTAACTATGGCTACACCTTC CASSFDGINYGYTF
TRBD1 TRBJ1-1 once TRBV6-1 TGTGCCATCGGACAGGGCACCCTTTTGAACACTGAAGCTTTCTTT CAIGQGTLLNTEAFF